The entry that follows covers one T cell receptor beta chain sequence. The entry originates in a study of blood T cell repertoires in COVID-19. Assay used: immunoSEQ multiplex PCR; TCRdb lists only in-frame clones, some missing. The sample includes some 210,000 clones, about four fifths seen only once; the top ten take roughly 4.6%. Between the trimmed V and J ends, which lost 3 bases and 1 base, there was a span of 7 bases. The CDR3 has 13 residues. Germline loops: CDR1 SGHRS, CDR2 YFSETQ. Input material: peripheral blood. The clonotype comes from a woman aged 70-85 years with active or convalescent COVID-19. The gene calls are TRBV5-1 and TRBJ1-1; D is uncertain. The CDR3, as DNA: TGCGCCAGCAGCTGGCAGGAGAACACTGAAGCTTTCTTT. This gives the protein CASSWQENTEAFF.